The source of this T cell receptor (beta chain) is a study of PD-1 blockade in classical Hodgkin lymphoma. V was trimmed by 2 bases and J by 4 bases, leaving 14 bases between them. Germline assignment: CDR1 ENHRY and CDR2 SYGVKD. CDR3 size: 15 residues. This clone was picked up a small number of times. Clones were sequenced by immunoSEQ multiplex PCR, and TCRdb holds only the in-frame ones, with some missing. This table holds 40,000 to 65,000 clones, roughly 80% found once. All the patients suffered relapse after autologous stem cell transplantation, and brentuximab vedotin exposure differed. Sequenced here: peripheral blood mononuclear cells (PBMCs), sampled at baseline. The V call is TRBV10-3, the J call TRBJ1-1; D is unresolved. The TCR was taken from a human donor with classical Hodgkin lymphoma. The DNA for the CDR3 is TGTGCCATCAGTGAGACTGCAGACTATAGCACTGAAGCTTTCTTT. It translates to CAISETADYSTEAFF.